This T cell receptor beta chain is drawn from a study of blood T cell repertoires in COVID-19 (dated by TCRdb to 2020 to 2022). Turning to the overall study: Samples covering the acute and convalescent phases of COVID-19 were provided by collaborators in the United States, Italy and Spain. A de-identified subject ID, COVID-19 status, age in years and sex were almost always included in the sample metadata. Where available, HLA class I and class II types were taken from metadata supplied by the sample provider and were not determined by assay-based typing. The material from the prospective study consisted of cDNA or gDNA derived from T cells, B-cell-depleted T cells, or PBMCs. The repertoires were released in a freely available public database meant as a resource for research on the immune response to SARS-CoV-2. Samples were obtained from the ongoing ImmuneRACE study (first 160 participants) and from 1,254 subjects provided by 6 global collaborators. The dataset comprised deeply sampled blood TCRbeta repertoires from subjects exposed to, actively infected with, or recovered from COVID-19.

General study outcomes and caveats: Clinical and demographic metadata were provided uncurated, with the amount varying by source and participant.

Taken from cysteine to phenylalanine, the CDR3 has 14 residues. This entry keeps only the CDR3 DNA: 42 bases, framed from base 1. The junction shows trimming of 4 bases on V and 3 bases on J, and the gene matches do not reach 5 bases of it. For CDR1 and CDR2, the germline V gene lists SGHRS and YFSETQ. TCRbeta CDR3 regions were amplified from genomic DNA using the immunoSEQ Assay, a bias-controlled multiplex PCR. As for how the authors treated the data: Within the assay, amplification of reference gene primers was used to estimate how many nucleated cells each sample contained. To quantify the absolute abundance of each unique TCRbeta CDR3 rearrangement, sequence reads were collapsed and filtered. Productive Simpson clonality was computed per sample as the square root of Simpson's diversity index over productive rearrangements. Drawn from immuneACCESS, this table holds only the in-frame rearrangements with V and J called that TCRdb kept. Clones are partly lost; checked studies trace under half to an unresolved V gene and leave the rest unexplained. V, J and clone size are taken as reported in that table, and D and trimming were inferred from the DNA itself. The sample table shows some 230,000 clones, and about four fifths are seen once. More than 2.5% of the sample belongs to the ten largest clones.

This clone was seen once. Its recognized antigen is unknown. No base quality values were provided; no much bigger clone lies one nucleotide off. Another Seattle source contributed samples from volunteer blood donors who had recovered from COVID-19. The collaborating institutions used their own protocols to collect whole blood in K2EDTA tubes. For TCRbeta analysis, collaborators shipped samples as frozen whole blood, isolated PBMCs, or DNA extracted from either of those sample types. The source is a woman aged 25 to 39 who had recovered from COVID-19. The rearrangement combines TRBV5-1 with TRBJ2-7, and TRBD1 matches 9 of the central bases. Material: peripheral blood. This receptor has the CDR3 CASSRTGVNYEQYF. At the DNA level, the sequence is TGCGCCAGCAGCAGGACAGGGGTTAACTACGAGCAGTACTTC.